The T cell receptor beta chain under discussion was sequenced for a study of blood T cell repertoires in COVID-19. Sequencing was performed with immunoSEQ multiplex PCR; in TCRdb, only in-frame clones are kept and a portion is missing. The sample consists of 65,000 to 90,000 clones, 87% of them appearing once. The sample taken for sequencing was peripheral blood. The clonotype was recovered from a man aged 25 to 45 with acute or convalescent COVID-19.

This CDR3 reads CASSRAGGRAGNTIYF. The CDR3 DNA is TGTGCCAGCAGCCGGGCGGGGGGCAGGGCTGGAAACACCATATATTTT. This chain uses TRBV7-2 with TRBJ1-3; possibly TRBD1 for D (6 bases). CDR1 SGHTA and CDR2 FQGNSA come from the germline V gene. There are 16 residues in the CDR3. V lost 5 bases and J lost 2, with 16 bases in between.